The rows below give T cell receptor beta chains drawn from one sample of a study of T cells in Graves' hyperthyroidism and ophthalmopathy. TCRdb independently ran MiXCR on the multiplex PCR reads; one entry per CDR3 protein. The sample yields 250,000 or so distinct CDR3 sequences, 13% to 15% seen once. The sequencing input was blood. These receptors were collected from a woman aged 40-49 years with Graves' hyperthyroidism that later progressed to Graves' ophthalmopathy. Both conserved end residues are part of each CDR3. The D gene is left open where the match is weak. Part of the rows lack a size; the others show once, few, many or a class for expanded clones.

D gene	V gene	clone size	J gene	CDR3 protein	CDR3 DNA
-	TRBV28	-	TRBJ2-3	CASRATETDTQYF	TGTGCCAGCAGGGCGACGGAAACAGATACGCAGTATTTT
-	TRBV28	many	TRBJ1-3	CASSLFSGQTGNTIYF	TGTGCCAGCAGTTTATTTTCTGGGCAGACTGGAAACACCATATATTTT
-	TRBV12-3/TRBV12-4	many	TRBJ2-1	CASSLLPDEQFF	TGTGCCAGCAGTTTGTTGCCCGATGAGCAGTTCTTC
-	TRBV3-1	-	TRBJ2-3	CASSQAQTDLSDTQYF	TGTGCCAGCAGCCAGGCCCAGACAGATTTATCGGATACGCAGTATTTT
TRBD1	TRBV20-1	-	TRBJ1-1	CSARTGQAEAFF	TGCAGTGCTAGAACTGGACAGGCAGAAGCTTTCTTT
TRBD1	TRBV4-1	-	TRBJ1-2	CASRPTWTGSLYGYTF	TGCGCCAGCAGACCTACTTGGACAGGGTCGCTGTATGGCTACACCTTC
-	TRBV28	many	TRBJ1-1	CASSRSYTEAFF	TGTGCCAGCAGTCGATCGTACACTGAAGCTTTCTTT
TRBD2	TRBV6-2/TRBV6-3	-	TRBJ2-3	CASSVYGTSGKDTQYF	TGTGCCAGCAGTGTTTACGGGACTAGCGGAAAAGATACGCAGTATTTT
-	TRBV10-1	many	TRBJ2-3	CASSATGDADTQYF	TGCGCCAGCAGTGCGACGGGAGATGCAGATACGCAGTATTTT
TRBD1	TRBV28	many	TRBJ1-4	CASSLDRGQEKLFF	TGTGCCAGCAGTTTGGACAGGGGGCAAGAAAAACTGTTTTTT
-	TRBV2	-	TRBJ2-3	CASRTRSSTDTQYF	TGTGCCAGCCGGACTCGCTCTAGCACAGATACGCAGTATTTT
-	TRBV5-1	few	TRBJ1-5	CASSEGPSNQPQHF	TGCGCCAGCAGCGAGGGACCTAGCAATCAGCCCCAGCATTTT
TRBD2	TRBV2	many	TRBJ2-1	CASSDRGGGPNEQFF	TGTGCCAGCAGTGATCGGGGGGGAGGGCCGAATGAGCAGTTCTTC
-	TRBV2	-	TRBJ2-1	CASSESREHYNEQFF	TGTGCCAGCAGTGAATCGCGGGAACACTACAATGAGCAGTTCTTC
TRBD1	TRBV10-3	many	TRBJ1-6	CAISVKTGPDSPLHF	TGTGCCATCAGTGTGAAGACAGGGCCCGATTCACCCCTCCACTTT
-	TRBV5-6	many	TRBJ2-7	CASRSTGFQWTEQYF	TGTGCCAGCAGATCGACAGGATTTCAGTGGACCGAGCAGTACTTC
-	TRBV18	many	TRBJ1-1	CASSSGTNTEAFF	TGTGCCAGCTCATCTGGGACTAACACTGAAGCTTTCTTT
-	TRBV28	many	TRBJ1-4	CASSWGGSGGYNEKLFF	TGTGCCAGCTCGTGGGGGGGTAGCGGGGGCTATAATGAAAAACTGTTTTTT
TRBD2	TRBV28	-	TRBJ2-1	CASSLGGLAAYNERFF	TGTGCCAGCAGTTTAGGGGGACTAGCGGCCTACAATGAGCGGTTCTTC
-	TRBV9	many	TRBJ2-5	CASSEIGRYQETQYF	TGTGCCAGCAGCGAAATCGGCAGGTACCAAGAGACCCAGTACTTC
-	TRBV28	few	TRBJ1-2	CASSLRGIGGYTF	TGTGCCAGCAGTTTGCGGGGGATCGGTGGCTACACCTTC
-	TRBV12-3/TRBV12-4	many	TRBJ1-5	CASRSTTSGSNQPQHF	TGTGCCAGCAGATCGACGACCTCGGGTAGCAATCAGCCCCAGCATTTT
-	TRBV6-1	many	TRBJ2-2	CASTERRVPGELFF	TGTGCCAGCACCGAACGCAGGGTCCCCGGGGAGCTGTTTTTT